This TCR beta chain originates from a study of immune evolution from preneoplasia to lung adenocarcinoma. In regard to this clone: Its cognate antigen is unknown.

Patient tissue came from resections in Japan or China, 2014–2017. CDR1 and CDR2 (germline): SEHNR, FQNEAQ (reference sequence). V was shortened by 5 bases and J by 4 bases, with 18 bases between the two germline ends. The CDR3 length is 15 residues. Points from the study as a whole: T cell clonality was higher in KRAS-mutant than EGFR-mutant or wild-type nodules. Normal lung had the highest top T cell clone frequencies. Later-stage lesions seemingly showed higher T cell density and diversity than normal lung.

Profiled with immunoSEQ multiplex PCR; TCRdb holds only in-frame clones, not every one. The table lists under 10,000 clones, 82% of them singletons. The chain employs TRBV7-9 and TRBJ2-7, with D possibly matching TRBD2 (6 bases). Sequencing was done on a sample of FFPE minimally invasive lung adenocarcinoma tissue. This clonotype was obtained from a person between 65 and 79 years old with lung adenocarcinoma. CDR3 region: CASSPSRLGGYEQYF. In DNA form, the CDR3 reads TGTGCCAGCAGCCCAAGCCGCCTTGGGGGGTACGAGCAGTACTTC.